The 27 T cell receptor beta chains listed next were all sequenced from one sample in a study of T-cell memory formation after mild COVID-19. From the 5' RACE reads, TCRdb called clonotypes with MiXCR, one entry per CDR3 protein. The sample contains just over 350,000 distinct CDR3 sequences, around 14% of which appear only once. The specimen sequenced was PBMCs or a T cell subset sorted from them (not recorded which). The receptors derive from a man younger than 35 who had mild COVID-19 (a few samples of this study predate the infection). Cell type and time point are not known.

This clonotype was counted a few times. V and J are TRBV24-1 and TRBJ1-5; 10 bases match TRBD1. The V segment lost 3 bases and the J segment 9 bases; nucleotides outside the gene matches: 7. Germline lookup yields CDR1 KGHDR and CDR2 SFDVKD. The CDR3 is 15 residues long. The CDR3 region is CATSDTGQGWGPQHF. In DNA form, the CDR3 reads TGTGCCACCAGTGATACGGGACAGGGGTGGGGGCCCCAGCATTTT.

This clonotype was observed a few times. Here the CDR3 reads CASSYRDSSNYGYTF. The CDR3 bases are TGTGCCAGCAGTTATCGGGACAGCTCCAACTATGGCTACACCTTC. The V call is TRBV6-5, the J call TRBJ1-2; 7 bases align to TRBD1. In germline, CDR1 is MNHEY, CDR2 SVGAGI. This CDR3 contains 15 residues. V was clipped by 3 bases and J by 2 bases; unmatched bases: 6.

The genes are TRBV11-2 and TRBJ2-5, with D hard to call. This CDR3 is 13 amino acids long. V was shortened by 6 bases and J by 5 bases, with 13 bases between the two germline ends. CDR1 and CDR2 (germline): SGHAT, FQNNGV. The CDR3 region is CASREPNVETQYF. In DNA, the CDR3 is TGTGCCAGCAGGGAGCCCAACGTGGAGACCCAGTACTTC.

This clonotype was detected only a few times. This rearrangement joins TRBV5-1 to TRBJ2-5, with D unclear. The CDR3 has 14 residues. CDR1 is SGHRS and CDR2 is YFSETQ in the germline V gene. The germline V and J ends were trimmed by 4 bases and 1 base, with 11 bases remaining between them. DNA of the CDR3: TGCGCCAGCAGCGTGGCTGGCGTCCAAGAGACCCAGTACTTC. Protein: CASSVAGVQETQYF.

This clonotype was recorded a few times. The J gene is TRBJ2-3, the V gene TRBV6-2 or TRBV6-3, with D uncertain. CDR3 length: 12 residues. The V gene's germline CDR1 is MNHEY and CDR2 SVGEGT. Trimming stripped 6 bases from V and 6 bases from J, with 10 bases between. The CDR3 here is CASSPFDDTQYF. Written as DNA, the CDR3 is TGTGCCAGCAGCCCTTTTGATGATACGCAGTATTTT.

The V and J genes are TRBV7-9 and TRBJ1-1; D call uncertain. Germline V gene lookup returns CDR1 SEHNR and CDR2 FQNEAQ (reference sequence). V was clipped by 1 base and J by 10 bases, with 13 bases between them. The CDR3 totals 13 residues. CDR3 bases: TGTGCCAGCAGCTTAGACAATAGGGTCGGAGCTTTCTTT. Translation: CASSLDNRVGAFF.

The rearrangement links TRBV3-1 to TRBJ1-5, with D perhaps matching TRBD1 (6 bases). The CDR3 has 14 amino acids. The ends were cut back, 2 bases at V and 6 bases at J, with 11 bases in the middle. Germline CDR1 and CDR2: LGHDT and YNNKEL (reference sequence). The CDR3 DNA reads as TGTGCCAGCAGCCAATCACAGGGAGTTCAGCCCCAGCATTTT. Its protein product is CASSQSQGVQPQHF.

V usage is TRBV2 and J usage is TRBJ2-3; TRBD1 matches 7 bases. The CDR3 contains 16 residues. The V gene end was trimmed by 5 bases and the J gene end by 0 bases; junction bases not matched to a gene: 8. CDR1 is SNHLY and CDR2 is FYNNEI in the germline V gene. The CDR3 DNA is TGTGCCAGCAGTCAGTTCCGGGACAGAAGCACAGATACGCAGTATTTT. Translated: CASSQFRDRSTDTQYF. The full variable domain, its missing parts supplied by reference TRBV2 and TRBJ2-3, is EPEVTQTPSHQVTQMGQEVILRCVPISNHLYFYWYRQILGQKVEFLVSFYNNEISEKSEIFDDQFSVERPDGSNFTLKIRSTKLEDSAMYFCASSQFRDRSTDTQYFGPGTRLTVL.

This clonotype was detected many times. The chain couples TRBV6-5 to TRBJ1-2; 8 bases align to TRBD1. CDR1 and CDR2 from the germline V gene are MNHEY and SVGAGI. This CDR3 has 15 amino acids. V lost 2 bases, J lost 8 bases, and 10 bases stayed unmatched. The CDR3 reads CASSYPATGDGGYTF. The CDR3 nucleotides read TGTGCCAGCAGTTACCCCGCGACAGGGGATGGGGGCTACACCTTC.

In this sample, this clonotype turned up many times. The gene calls are TRBV28 and TRBJ2-3; tentatively, D is TRBD2 (5 bases). V lost 4 bases and J 2 bases, leaving 10 bases between the germline ends. Germline V lookup: CDR1 MDHEN, CDR2 SYDVKM. The length of the CDR3 is 14 residues. The CDR3 spells CASSSPGYTDTQYF. The CDR3, as DNA: TGTGCCAGCAGTTCCCCGGGGTACACAGATACGCAGTATTTT.

This sequence joins TRBV23-1 and TRBJ2-5; 7 nucleotides match TRBD2. TRBV23-1 is classed as an ORF, of uncertain function. This CDR3 spans 13 amino acids. Trimming removed 3 bases from V and 5 bases from J; junction bases left unmatched: 3. DNA for the CDR3: TGCGCCAGCAGTCATGGGAGGGAGGAGACCCAGTACTTC. Translation gives CASSHGREETQYF.

At least ten counts were recorded for this clonotype. The chain recombines TRBV6-2 or TRBV6-3 with TRBJ2-3; D uncertain. CDR3 length: 15 residues. The V and J ends lost 2 bases and 0 bases respectively, with 9 bases between them. Germline lookup yields CDR1 MNHEY and CDR2 SVGEGT. The CDR3 here is CASSYIQSSTDTQYF. The CDR3 region has the DNA TGTGCCAGCAGTTACATACAGTCCAGCACAGATACGCAGTATTTT.

The sample holds many counts of this clonotype. The chain links TRBV7-9 to TRBJ1-4; D possibly corresponds to TRBD1 (5 bases). Trimming removed 5 bases from V and 3 bases from J, with 13 bases in between. The CDR3 has 15 amino acids. Germline loops: CDR1 SEHNR, CDR2 FQNEAQ (reference sequence). The CDR3 loop is CASSIPGTPNEKLFF. In DNA form, the CDR3 reads TGTGCCAGCAGCATACCAGGGACTCCTAATGAAAAACTGTTTTTT.

In its sample, this clonotype was seen a few times. This chain joins TRBV7-9 and TRBJ2-4, with D perhaps matching TRBD1 (6 bases). Trimming stripped 6 bases from V and 2 bases from J, with 11 bases between. Germline V CDR1 and CDR2: SEHNR, FQNEAQ (reference sequence). This CDR3 is built from 14 residues. CDR3: CASSPTGTKNIQYF. The CDR3 nucleotides are TGTGCCAGCAGTCCTACAGGGACCAAAAACATTCAGTACTTC.

The chain combines TRBV7-2 with TRBJ2-5; either TRBD1 or TRBD2 may supply D (6 bases each). This CDR3 has 15 amino acids. Trimming left V 3 bases short and J 5 bases short, with 16 bases between. CDR1 is SGHTA and CDR2 is FQGNSA in the germline V gene. As DNA, the CDR3 is TGTGCCAGCAGCTTTTCCGGGGGCGTCGGGGAGACCCAGTACTTC. This encodes CASSFSGGVGETQYF.

This clonotype was seen only a few times. The chain has TRBV29-1 and TRBJ1-3, with D uncertain. CDR3 length equals 12 residues. In germline, CDR1 is SQVTM, CDR2 ANQGSEA. V lost 4 bases to trimming and J lost 0 bases, with 4 bases between them. The CDR3 DNA reads as TGCAGCGTTGCGGCCTCTGGAAACACCATATATTTT. The encoded protein is CSVAASGNTIYF. Variable domain in full (rest from reference TRBV29-1 and TRBJ1-3): SAVISQKPSRDICQRGTSLTIQCQVDSQVTMMFWYRQQPGQSLTLIATANQGSEATYESGFVIDKFPISRPNLTFSTLTVSNMSPEDSSIYLCSVAASGNTIYFGEGSWLTVV.

The chain has TRBV5-1 and TRBJ2-7; D gene ambiguous. Trimming pared 4 bases from V and 7 bases from J, leaving 18 bases between. The CDR3 is made up of 14 amino acids. Germline V gene data show CDR1 as SGHRS and CDR2 as YFSETQ. CDR3 DNA: TGCGCCAGCAGCCCCCAAGGCCTAACTAAAGAGCAGTACTTC. It translates to CASSPQGLTKEQYF.

This clonotype was seen at least ten times. V usage is TRBV5-1 and J usage is TRBJ1-4; D ambiguous. The V and J ends lost 0 bases and 3 bases respectively, with 3 bases between them. CDR1 SGHRS and CDR2 YFSETQ come from the germline V gene. The CDR3 is 13 residues long. The CDR3: CASSLDPNEKLFF. CDR3 sequence (DNA): TGCGCCAGCAGCTTGGATCCTAATGAAAAACTGTTTTTT.

The sample holds a few counts of this clonotype. J is TRBJ2-3 and V is TRBV5-1; 10 positions match TRBD1. Trimming at V came to 3 bases and at J to 6 bases, leaving 13 bases not matched to a gene. CDR3 size: 17 residues. CDR1 is SGHRS, CDR2 YFSETQ, per germline. CDR3 bases: TGCGCCAGCAGCTCGACCCCACCGAGGACAGGGGGGGATACGCAGTATTTT. Its protein product is CASSSTPPRTGGDTQYF.

This clonotype was recorded a few times. This chain links TRBV4-3 with TRBJ1-2; D uncertain. In germline, CDR1 is LGHNA, CDR2 YSLEER. The germline V and J ends were trimmed by 1 base and 4 bases, with 10 bases remaining between them. The CDR3 loop spans 14 amino acids. CDR3 DNA sequence: TGCGCCAGCAGCCAAGGGCCGACTAGCTATGGCTACACCTTC. Amino acids: CASSQGPTSYGYTF.

The chain combines TRBV28 with TRBJ1-4; no firm D call. Germline V gives CDR1 MDHEN, CDR2 SYDVKM. The CDR3 is 14 amino acids. V was cut by 5 bases and J by 4 bases, with 11 bases left in between. The CDR3 region has the DNA TGTGCCAGCAGTGGACTTGGCCGTAATGAAAAACTGTTTTTT. It codes for CASSGLGRNEKLFF.

The chain employs TRBV7-2 and TRBJ1-5, with 12 bases fitting TRBD1. Germline V gene lookup returns CDR1 SGHTA and CDR2 FQGNSA. Trimming removed 5 bases from V and 7 bases from J; junction bases left unmatched: 9. There are 16 residues in the CDR3. This chain's CDR3 is CASSITGTGGDQPQHF. CDR3 in DNA: TGTGCCAGCAGCATTACCGGGACAGGGGGCGACCAGCCCCAGCATTTT.

This clonotype occurred a few times. V and J are TRBV6-2 or TRBV6-3 and TRBJ2-5; no definite D call. CDR3 length: 18 residues. The V gene's germline CDR1 is MNHEY and CDR2 SVGEGT. The V end was cut by 4 bases, the J end by 5 bases, with 26 bases between. This chain's CDR3 is CASSSAPSVRYPGETQYF. As DNA, the CDR3 is TGTGCCAGCAGTTCGGCTCCCAGCGTCCGGTACCCCGGGGAGACCCAGTACTTC.

There are a few counts of this clonotype. This sequence joins TRBV12-3 or TRBV12-4 and TRBJ2-2; perhaps TRBD2 as D (6 bases). Trimming pared 6 bases from V and 6 bases from J, leaving 14 bases between. The CDR3 runs 14 residues. The CDR3 here is CASRIRGSAGELFF. The CDR3 nucleotides read TGTGCCAGCAGGATTCGGGGGTCCGCCGGGGAGCTGTTTTTT.

This clonotype was observed at least ten times. V and J are TRBV12-3 or TRBV12-4 and TRBJ2-5; D gene ambiguous. The CDR3 length is 11 residues. Trimming cost V 6 bases and J 7 bases, with 9 bases left between them. Here the CDR3 reads CASSQTRTQYF. In DNA form, the CDR3 reads TGTGCCAGCAGCCAAACAAGGACCCAGTACTTC.

This clonotype was detected a few times. The chain is built from TRBV14 and TRBJ2-5; no reliable D call. Germline V gene sequence: CDR1 SGHDN, CDR2 FVKESK. Trimming removed 0 bases at V and 5 bases at J, with 13 bases between. This CDR3 comprises 15 residues. The CDR3 spells CASSQDMVVSETQYF. For the CDR3, the DNA is TGTGCCAGCAGCCAAGATATGGTGGTTAGCGAGACCCAGTACTTC.

This clonotype was found a few times. The chain combines TRBV4-3 with TRBJ1-1, with 7 bases fitting TRBD1. CDR1 is LGHNA, CDR2 YSLEER, per germline. This CDR3 region has 18 residues. Trimming at V came to 1 base and at J to 0 bases, leaving 11 bases not matched to a gene. The CDR3 here is CASSQVRGTGTVNTEAFF. In DNA form, the CDR3 reads TGCGCCAGCAGCCAAGTGCGGGGAACCGGGACAGTGAACACTGAAGCTTTCTTT.